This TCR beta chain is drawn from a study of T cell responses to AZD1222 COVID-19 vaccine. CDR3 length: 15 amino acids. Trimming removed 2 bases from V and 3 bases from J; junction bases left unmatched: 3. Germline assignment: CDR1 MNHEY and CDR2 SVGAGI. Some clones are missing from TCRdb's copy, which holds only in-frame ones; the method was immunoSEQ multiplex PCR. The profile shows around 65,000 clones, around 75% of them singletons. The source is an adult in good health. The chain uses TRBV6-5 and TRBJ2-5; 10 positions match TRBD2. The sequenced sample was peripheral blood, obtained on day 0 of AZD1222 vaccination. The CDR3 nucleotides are TGTGCCAGCAGTTACAGCGGGGGGGCCGAAGAGACCCAGTACTTC. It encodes CASSYSGGAEETQYF.